These 28 T cell receptor beta chains were sequenced from one sample in a study of T cells in Graves' hyperthyroidism and ophthalmopathy. Amplified TCR beta CDR3 regions derived from RNA transcripts. When the TCR CDR3 underwent first-round RT-PCR, the HTBI primer set was used. TCRdb recomputed calls from the multiplex PCR reads with MiXCR, one row per CDR3 protein. The sample lists more than 300,000 distinct CDR3 sequences, roughly 13% occurring once. The sample taken for sequencing was blood. The receptors here all came from a woman in her twenties or thirties with Graves' hyperthyroidism.

This clonotype occurred many times. The J gene is TRBJ2-1, the V gene TRBV6-2 or TRBV6-3; D gene unclear. The CDR3 length is 11 residues. The V gene's germline CDR1 is MNHEY and CDR2 SVGEGT. V was pared by 5 bases and J by 7 bases, with 6 bases between. This CDR3 is CASSTMNEQFF. The DNA of the CDR3 is TGTGCCAGCAGTACTATGAATGAGCAGTTCTTC.

This clonotype has more than one count but fewer than ten. This chain connects TRBV4-1 to TRBJ2-7, with D uncertain. The germline CDR1 and CDR2 sequences are MGHRA and YSYEKL. This CDR3 comprises 13 residues. V lost 4 bases to trimming and J lost 4 bases, with 11 bases between them. CDR3 protein: CASSPQIEYEQYF. The CDR3 nucleotides read TGCGCCAGCAGCCCCCAAATTGAGTACGAGCAGTACTTC.

This clonotype was seen at least ten times. The chain links TRBV28 to TRBJ2-4; D possibly corresponds to TRBD1 (6 bases). The CDR3 runs to 14 residues. The V and J ends lost 5 bases and 2 bases respectively, with 10 bases between them. Germline lookup yields CDR1 MDHEN and CDR2 SYDVKM. Here the CDR3 DNA reads TGTGCCAGCAGTCCCAGGGGTTCCAAAAACATTCAGTACTTC. It encodes CASSPRGSKNIQYF.

This clonotype was seen repeatedly, ten times or more. The chain combines TRBV7-2 with TRBJ2-7; D perhaps matches TRBD1 (6 bases). V was cut by 6 bases and J by 3 bases, with 12 bases left in between. Germline V lookup: CDR1 SGHTA, CDR2 FQGNSA. This CDR3 comprises 13 residues. The CDR3 region is CASRRQGNYEQYF. The CDR3 DNA follows: TGTGCCAGCAGAAGGCAGGGGAACTACGAGCAGTACTTC.

This clonotype has more than one count but fewer than ten. The chain uses TRBV7-2 and TRBJ2-7; the D gene could be TRBD1 or TRBD2 (5 bases each). From germline, CDR1 is SGHTA and CDR2 FQGNSA. The CDR3 consists of 15 residues. V gave up 1 base and J gave up 6 bases, with 16 bases separating them. The CDR3 here is CASSLGGTRAGEQYF. The DNA of the CDR3 is TGTGCCAGCAGCTTAGGGGGCACGAGGGCCGGCGAGCAGTACTTC.

This clonotype was detected ten times or more. The chain combines TRBV28 with TRBJ2-7; possibly TRBD2 for D (6 bases). Germline V CDR1 and CDR2: MDHEN, SYDVKM. The CDR3 is 14 amino acids. Between the trimmed V and J ends, which lost 5 bases and 2 bases, there was a span of 13 bases. CDR3 protein: CASSQEGPPYEQYF. CDR3 sequence (DNA): TGTGCCAGCAGTCAGGAGGGCCCCCCCTACGAGCAGTACTTC.

There are many counts of this clonotype. The chain recombines TRBV28 with TRBJ2-1, with 9 bases lining up with TRBD2. The CDR3 has 12 residues. Per germline, CDR1 MDHEN and CDR2 SYDVKM. Trimming at V came to 10 bases and at J to 9 bases, leaving 7 bases not matched to a gene. CDR3 loop: CATLAGGPEQFF. The CDR3, as DNA: TGTGCCACCCTGGCGGGAGGGCCTGAGCAGTTCTTC.

This CDR3 is CASSQDFGEQYF. CDR3 bases: TGTGCCAGCAGCCAAGATTTTGGCGAGCAGTACTTC. The chain couples TRBV14 to TRBJ2-7, with D uncertain. V was shortened by 0 bases and J by 6 bases, with 6 bases between the two germline ends. The CDR3 consists of 12 residues. Germline assignment: CDR1 SGHDN and CDR2 FVKESK.

The chain couples TRBV20-1 to TRBJ1-4; TRBD1 matches at 7 bases. Germline V gene lookup returns CDR1 DFQATT and CDR2 SNEGSKA (reference sequence). CDR3 size: 13 residues. CDR3 region: CSIKTGPNEKLFF. CDR3 sequence (DNA): TGCAGCATCAAGACAGGGCCTAATGAAAAACTGTTTTTT.

Many counts were recorded for this clonotype. The chain links TRBV7-2 to TRBJ2-7; TRBD1 aligns across 9 bases. The germline CDR1 and CDR2 sequences are SGHTA and FQGNSA. V lost 0 bases, J lost 3 bases, and 9 bases stayed unmatched. The CDR3 runs 17 residues. The CDR3 nucleotides read TGTGCCAGCAGCTTAGCGCTAACACAGGGGGCACTCTACGAGCAGTACTTC. Encoded protein: CASSLALTQGALYEQYF.

This clonotype was seen more than once but under ten times. The chain joins TRBV5-1 to TRBJ2-7; TRBD2 matches 11 bases. The V gene end was trimmed by 4 bases and the J gene end by 9 bases; junction bases not matched to a gene: 12. Per germline, CDR1 SGHRS and CDR2 YFSETQ. CDR3 length equals 15 residues. Here the CDR3 reads CASSADSSGRGAQYF. DNA for the CDR3: TGCGCCAGCAGCGCCGACAGTAGCGGGAGGGGGGCGCAGTACTTC. Complete variable domain (other parts from reference TRBV5-1 and TRBJ2-7): KAGVTQTPRYLIKTRGQQVTLSCSPISGHRSVSWYQQTPGQGLQFLFEYFSETQRNKGNFPGRFSGRQFSNSRSEMNVSTLELGDSALYLCASSADSSGRGAQYFGPGTRLTVT.

The V gene is TRBV5-1, the J gene TRBJ2-2; the D gene is possibly TRBD2 (5 bases). Germline V gene data show CDR1 as SGHRS and CDR2 as YFSETQ. V was pared by 3 bases and J by 7 bases, with 7 bases between. This CDR3 region has 12 residues. CDR3 residues: CASSSEVGELFF. CDR3 coding DNA: TGCGCCAGCAGCTCGGAGGTCGGGGAGCTGTTTTTT.

This clonotype was counted only a few times. V is TRBV27 and J is TRBJ2-4; TRBD1 matches at 8 bases. J gave up 10 bases and V 5 bases, and 13 bases lay outside the gene matches. The length of the CDR3 is 15 residues. Germline V gene sequence: CDR1 MNHEY, CDR2 SMNVEV (reference sequence). CDR3 sequence: CASSLTGGQYVIQYF. The CDR3 bases are TGTGCCAGCAGTCTCACAGGGGGACAGTATGTTATTCAGTACTTC.

This clonotype was counted ten times or more. V and J are TRBV7-2 and TRBJ1-4; D gene ambiguous. CDR1 and CDR2 from the germline V gene are SGHTA and FQGNSA. This CDR3 contains 14 residues. With 1 base removed from V and 8 bases from J, the gap between germline ends came to 11 bases. The CDR3 sequence is CASSLVVGREKLFF. CDR3 DNA: TGTGCCAGCAGCTTAGTGGTGGGTCGCGAAAAACTGTTTTTT.

This clonotype was observed many times. This chain links TRBV28 with TRBJ1-5; a weak D match, TRBD1 (5 bases). V was clipped by 5 bases and J by 8 bases, with 13 bases between them. Germline CDR1 is MDHEN and CDR2 is SYDVKM. This CDR3 contains 13 residues. The CDR3 DNA follows: TGTGCCAGCAGTCCGACAGTTAAGGAGCCCCAGCATTTT. Its translation: CASSPTVKEPQHF.

A few counts support this clonotype. This chain links TRBV29-1 with TRBJ2-1, with TRBD2 matching over 14 bases. This CDR3 comprises 16 residues. Germline V gives CDR1 SQVTM, CDR2 ANQGSEA. V lost 4 bases and J lost 0; bases outside the gene matches: 2. In DNA, the CDR3 is TGCAGCGTTGTAGGGACTAGCGGGAGCTCCTACAATGAGCAGTTCTTC. Translation: CSVVGTSGSSYNEQFF.

This clonotype has more than one count but fewer than ten. A much larger clone differs by one base, so this may be a read error. CDR3 sequence (DNA): TGTGCCAGCAGCTCCGGGACAGGGTCCCAGCCCCAGCATTTT. This codes for CASSSGTGSQPQHF. V is TRBV13 and J is TRBJ1-5; 9 nucleotides match TRBD1. The V and J ends lost 4 bases and 7 bases, in that order; junction bases with no gene match: 5. This CDR3 comprises 14 residues. Per germline, CDR1 PRHDT and CDR2 FYEKMQ (reference sequence).

This clonotype occurred a few times. The J gene is TRBJ2-5, the V gene TRBV7-9; D unclear. CDR1 and CDR2 (germline): SEHNR, FQNEAQ (reference sequence). This CDR3 is 13 amino acids long. V was shortened by 11 bases and J by 4 bases, with 17 bases between the two germline ends. The CDR3 DNA is TGTGCCGGTCTATCTACGTCAGGAGAGACCCAGTACTTC. It yields the protein CAGLSTSGETQYF.

This chain uses TRBV12-3 or TRBV12-4 with TRBJ2-3, with D tentatively TRBD2 (5 bases). The CDR3 length is 17 residues. Trimming pared 2 bases from V and 1 base from J, leaving 16 bases between. This CDR3 is CASSLSGSHGGTDTQYF. The CDR3 DNA follows: TGTGCCAGCAGTTTAAGCGGTAGCCATGGGGGCACAGATACGCAGTATTTT.

This clonotype has ten or more counts. V usage is TRBV9 and J usage is TRBJ1-5; D not resolved. Germline assignment: CDR1 SGDLS and CDR2 YYNGEE. The CDR3 is made up of 14 amino acids. Trimming took 0 bases from V and 2 from J, leaving 6 bases between them. For the CDR3, the DNA is TGTGCCAGCAGCGTAGGCTCCGGCAATCAGCCCCAGCATTTT. Its translation is CASSVGSGNQPQHF.

The sample holds many counts of this clonotype. The rearrangement uses TRBV11-1 and TRBJ2-1, with D perhaps TRBD1 (5 bases). V gave up 5 bases and J gave up 8 bases, with 13 bases separating them. CDR1 is SGHAT and CDR2 is FQDESV in the germline V gene (reference sequence). This CDR3 comprises 13 residues. DNA of the CDR3: TGTGCCAGCAGCGACCAGGGTATCGATGAGCAGTTCTTC. Its protein is CASSDQGIDEQFF.

This clonotype was recorded many times. The V call is TRBV28, the J call TRBJ1-3; D gene ambiguous. Deletions cut 5 bases from V and 4 bases from J, with 21 bases between. CDR1 MDHEN and CDR2 SYDVKM come from the germline V gene. There are 17 residues in the CDR3. CDR3: CASSPTRTRLGGNTIYF. The CDR3 nucleotides are TGTGCCAGCAGTCCGACCCGAACAAGGCTAGGCGGAAACACCATATATTTT.

This clonotype was seen at least ten times. The chain has TRBV2 and TRBJ2-5; 8 nucleotides match TRBD1. This CDR3 is 13 amino acids long. The V gene's germline CDR1 is SNHLY and CDR2 FYNNEI. Trimming cost V 5 bases and J 3 bases; bases outside gene matches: 2. For the CDR3, the DNA is TGTGCCAGCAGTCAGGACAGGGAAGAGACCCAGTACTTC. This translates into CASSQDREETQYF.

This clonotype was seen a handful of times. The V gene is TRBV29-1, the J gene TRBJ1-1; tentatively, D is TRBD1 (6 bases). CDR1 and CDR2 (germline): SQVTM, ANQGSEA. CDR3 length: 13 amino acids. Here the CDR3 DNA reads TGCGCCCATAAATTGAGGGGGGCCGGTGAAGCTTTCTTT. Translated: CAHKLRGAGEAFF.

This clonotype was picked up many times. This chain uses TRBV6-6 with TRBJ1-2; unclear D gene. Trimming removed 2 bases from V and 3 bases from J, with 7 bases in between. Germline V lookup: CDR1 MNHNY, CDR2 SVGAGI (reference sequence). The length of the CDR3 is 13 residues. The CDR3 loop is CASSYKNYYGYTF. The CDR3 DNA is TGTGCCAGCAGTTACAAGAACTACTATGGCTACACCTTC.

This clonotype appeared a few times. The V call is TRBV28, the J call TRBJ1-1; tentative D call: TRBD1 (5 bases). Germline assignment: CDR1 MDHEN and CDR2 SYDVKM. Trimming removed 5 bases from V and 1 base from J, with 14 bases in between. CDR3 length: 15 residues. This chain's CDR3 is CASSPDPGSNTEAFF. CDR3 nucleotide sequence: TGTGCCAGCAGTCCCGATCCAGGGTCGAACACTGAAGCTTTCTTT.

This clonotype was picked up many times. The CDR3 region is CSAHGAGGWTTDTQYF. For the CDR3, the DNA is TGCAGTGCCCACGGGGCGGGAGGCTGGACCACAGATACGCAGTATTTT. The chain combines TRBV20-1 with TRBJ2-3, with 8 bases fitting TRBD2. This CDR3 comprises 16 residues. From germline, CDR1 is DFQATT and CDR2 SNEGSKA (reference sequence). V was pared by 6 bases and J by 2 bases, with 13 bases of the junction left unmatched.

As concerns this clonotype: This may come from a read error, since a much larger clone is one base off. The V and J genes are TRBV6-1 and TRBJ2-5; 7 bases are a match to TRBD2. The CDR3 totals 14 residues. Germline values: CDR1 MNHNS, CDR2 SASEGT. The CDR3 DNA sequence: TGTGCCAGTGTACAGGCCCTGGCGGGAGAGGCCCAGTACTTC. It yields the protein CASVQALAGEAQYF.